Below are 8 T cell receptor beta chains sequenced from a single sample in a study of blood T cell repertoires in COVID-19 (dated by TCRdb to the early 2020s). Preparation of the library involved the immunoSEQ multiplex PCR assay. The table was pulled from immuneACCESS by TCRdb, which kept in-frame rearrangements only. Such tables lose some clones; where checked, under half of the loss comes from unresolved V genes, and the rest has no known cause. This sample lists 140,000 to 150,000 clones; 75% to 90% were detected once. Roughly two fifths of the sample is held by the ten biggest clonotypes. Sequencing was done on a sample of peripheral blood. The receptors derive from a man aged 50-59 years who had recovered from COVID-19.

V is TRBV18 and J is TRBJ2-7; D is perhaps TRBD1 (5 bases). The germline V and J ends were trimmed by 4 bases and 0 bases, with 7 bases remaining between them. CDR1 and CDR2 (germline): KGHSH, LQKENI. CDR3 length: 13 amino acids. The CDR3 region is CASSRDSSYEQYF. DNA of the CDR3: TGTGCCAGCTCACGAGACAGCTCCTACGAGCAGTACTTC.

The count of this clone is one. The chain carries TRBV6-6 and TRBJ1-4; no clear D. CDR1 and CDR2 (germline): MNHNY, SVGAGI (reference sequence). Trimming took 0 bases from V and 2 from J, leaving 10 bases between them. This CDR3 is 16 amino acids long. The CDR3 coding sequence is TGTGCCAGCAGTTACTCGAGTTCAGGCACTAATGAAAAACTGTTTTTT. Amino acids: CASSYSSSGTNEKLFF.

The genes are TRBV6-2 or TRBV6-3 and TRBJ2-7; 12 bases are a match to TRBD2. Germline V CDR1 and CDR2: MNHEY, SVGEGT. This CDR3 has 15 amino acids. V shed 6 bases, J shed 4 bases, and the junction held 7 bases outside the gene matches. The DNA for the CDR3 is TGTGCCAGCAGCCCGACTAGCGGGGGAGAGTACGAGCAGTACTTC. It is translated as CASSPTSGGEYEQYF.

This clone is a singleton in its sample. The chain carries TRBV5-1 and TRBJ1-4; D is possibly TRBD1 (5 bases). The CDR3 loop spans 15 amino acids. V lost 2 bases, J lost 7 bases, and 15 bases lay in between. CDR1 is SGHRS, CDR2 YFSETQ, per germline. The CDR3 region is CASSFGTGGIEKLFF. The DNA for the CDR3 is TGCGCCAGCAGCTTCGGGACGGGGGGAATTGAAAAACTGTTTTTT.

The chain employs TRBV15 and TRBJ1-4; D call uncertain. V gave up 1 base and J gave up 8 bases, with 14 bases separating them. Germline CDR1 LNHNV, CDR2 YYDKDF (reference sequence). CDR3 length equals 15 residues. CDR3 protein: CATSRAPSDWEKLFF. CDR3 nucleotide sequence: TGTGCCACCAGCAGAGCCCCTTCCGACTGGGAAAAACTGTTTTTT.

The chain links TRBV5-1 to TRBJ2-4; D might be TRBD2 (6 bases). CDR3 length: 15 residues. Germline V CDR1 and CDR2: SGHRS, YFSETQ. V gave up 4 bases and J gave up 0 bases, with 11 bases separating them. This CDR3 reads CASSREEGAKNIQYF. Here the CDR3 DNA reads TGCGCCAGCAGCCGTGAGGAGGGAGCCAAAAACATTCAGTACTTC. Full variable domain (missing parts from reference TRBV5-1 and TRBJ2-4): KAGVTQTPRYLIKTRGQQVTLSCSPISGHRSVSWYQQTPGQGLQFLFEYFSETQRNKGNFPGRFSGRQFSNSRSEMNVSTLELGDSALYLCASSREEGAKNIQYFGAGTRLSVL.

This clone was seen a handful of times. The chain couples TRBV2 to TRBJ2-5, with TRBD2 matching over 13 bases. The CDR3 runs to 16 residues. The trim removed 6 bases at V and 2 bases at J, leaving 6 bases unmatched. Germline V gene lookup returns CDR1 SNHLY and CDR2 FYNNEI. In DNA form, the CDR3 reads TGTGCCAGCAGACTAAGACTAGCGGGGGGACAAGAGACCCAGTACTTC. Amino acids: CASRLRLAGGQETQYF.

The chain links TRBV30 to TRBJ2-5; 11 nucleotides align to TRBD2. This CDR3 has 12 amino acids. Per the germline V gene, CDR1 is GTSNPN and CDR2 is SVGIG (reference sequence). With 8 bases clipped from V and 6 bases from J, the junction kept 5 bases outside the gene matches. CDR3: CASSGGAQTQYF. The DNA for the CDR3 is TGTGCCAGTAGCGGGGGGGCCCAGACCCAGTACTTC. The complete variable domain, with remaining parts taken from reference TRBV30 and TRBJ2-5, reads SQTIHQWPATLVQPVGSPLSLECTVEGTSNPNLYWYRQAAGRGLQLLFYSVGIGQISSEVPQNLSASRPQDRQFILSSKKLLLSDSGFYLCASSGGAQTQYFGPGTRLLVL.